Given below is one T cell receptor (beta chain) in context. The antigen is unknown. This sample is drawn from a study of CD8 T cells in ankylosing spondylitis. Whole-study findings and limits: A motif of under 10 highly homologous TCR beta variants was seen as apparently characteristic of ankylosing spondylitis blood.

Germline CDR1 is MNHEY and CDR2 is SVGEGT. The V and J ends lost 0 bases and 5 bases respectively, with 16 bases between them. The CDR3 contains 17 residues. TCRdb re-called the 5' RACE reads through MiXCR, storing one row per CDR3 protein. The sample lists around 770,000 distinct CDR3 sequences; around a fifth were seen once. This TCR was recovered from a male donor with ankylosing spondylitis. Sequencing was done on a sample of blood, either unsorted or a sorted T cell fraction (not recorded which). This sequence joins TRBV6-2 or TRBV6-3 and TRBJ2-2; the D gene is possibly TRBD1 (6 bases). DNA for the CDR3: TGTGCCAGCAGTTACTCCTGGGCAGCCCAGGGGACCGGGGAGCTGTTTTTT. Its protein is CASSYSWAAQGTGELFF.